Given below is one T cell receptor beta chain in context. The participants were between roughly 18 and 90 years old and came from under 25 US areas. Categorization into cohorts depended on clinical history that participants reported. Repertoires were generated with immunoSEQ multiplex PCR, while TCRdb's copy carries only in-frame clones and drops some. The sample gives fewer than 400,000 clones, around 90% of which show up once; around 5% is in the top ten. The sample is drawn from a study of blood T cell repertoires in COVID-19. CDR1 is MNHEY and CDR2 is SVGAGI in the germline V gene. V lost 4 bases and J 13 bases, leaving 8 bases between the germline ends. The length of the CDR3 is 10 residues.

The sample comprised PBMCs or T cells enriched from blood (not recorded which). V usage is TRBV6-5 and J usage is TRBJ2-1; D is uncertain. The sequence came from a man aged 25-40 years who had recovered from COVID-19. The CDR3 DNA is TGTGCCAGCAGTTCCTCGTTACAGTTCTTC. Its translation is CASSSSLQFF.